The 17 T cell receptor beta chains below were found in one sample sequenced in a study of T cell changes during pregnancy in multiple sclerosis. The method was immunoSEQ multiplex PCR; TCRdb's version includes in-frame clones alone and lacks a portion of them. Of approximately 57,000 clones detected, 85% to 95% appear once; the ten largest clones hold 3.6%. The sample was peripheral blood, taken after pregnancy. Receptors originate from a female donor in good health, enrolled as a control in a pregnancy study.

This chain uses TRBV6-5 with TRBJ2-1, with D hard to call. V shed 6 bases and J shed 7 bases, with 4 bases lying between them. This CDR3 has 10 amino acids. Germline values: CDR1 MNHEY, CDR2 SVGAGI. CDR3 nucleotide sequence: TGTGCCAGCAGGTCTAATGAGCAGTTCTTC. Its translation: CASRSNEQFF.

Here the CDR3 DNA reads TGTGCCAGCAGCCAGCTCTTCTCCGGGACTAGCGGGTACAATGAGCAGTTCTTC. Translated: CASSQLFSGTSGYNEQFF. The V and J genes are TRBV4-2 and TRBJ2-1; TRBD2 matches at 12 bases. The CDR3 has 18 residues. J was trimmed by 4 bases and V by 3 bases; bases with no gene match: 10. Germline CDR1 LGHNA, CDR2 YNFKEQ.

The chain links TRBV7-2 to TRBJ2-5, with TRBD2 matching over 8 bases. The germline gives CDR1 SGHTA, CDR2 FQGNSA. V shed 5 bases, J shed 5 bases, and the junction held 13 bases outside the gene matches. CDR3 size: 16 residues. CDR3 DNA sequence: TGTGCCAGCAGCCAGCAGCCAGCGGGAGAGGGGGAGACCCAGTACTTC. It yields the protein CASSQQPAGEGETQYF.

The genes are TRBV5-6 and TRBJ1-2; 12 nucleotides agree with TRBD1. The trim removed 5 bases at V and 7 bases at J, leaving 6 bases unmatched. This CDR3 is 14 amino acids long. Germline V gives CDR1 SGHDT, CDR2 YYEEEE. The CDR3 protein is CASSWGDRGLGYTF. CDR3 bases: TGTGCCAGCAGTTGGGGGGACAGGGGGCTTGGCTACACCTTC. The full variable domain, its missing parts supplied by reference TRBV5-6 and TRBJ1-2, is DAGVTQSPTHLIKTRGQQVTLRCSPKSGHDTVSWYQQALGQGPQFIFQYYEEEERQRGNFPDRFSGHQFPNYSSELNVNALLLGDSALYLCASSWGDRGLGYTFGSGTRLTVV.

CDR3 sequence reads: CASSDSGADTQYF. The CDR3 bases are TGCGCCAGCAGCGACTCAGGGGCGGATACGCAGTATTTT. The rearrangement joins TRBV5-1 to TRBJ2-3; TRBD1 might be the D (6 bases). Germline assignment: CDR1 SGHRS and CDR2 YFSETQ. Trimming took off 4 bases at V and 6 bases at J, with 12 bases between the two ends. CDR3 length: 13 amino acids.

The chain has TRBV19 and TRBJ2-7, with TRBD1 matching 8 bases. Germline loops: CDR1 LNHDA, CDR2 SQIVND (reference sequence). This CDR3 has 14 residues. The ends lost 7 bases at V and 3 bases at J; junction bases unmatched: 8. The CDR3 region has the DNA TGTGCCAGTACCTCCAATACAGGGGGCTACGAGCAGTACTTC. Translating gives CASTSNTGGYEQYF.

This clone appeared a single time. This sequence joins TRBV5-4 and TRBJ2-2; D uncertain. Trimming left V 3 bases short and J 4 bases short, with 7 bases between. This CDR3 has 13 residues. Germline V lookup: CDR1 SGHNT, CDR2 YYREEE (reference sequence). The CDR3 loop reads CASSSRGTGELFF. The CDR3 region has the DNA TGTGCCAGCAGCTCCCGAGGCACCGGGGAGCTGTTTTTT.

CDR3 protein: CASRPAANTGELFF. The CDR3 nucleotides read TGTGCCAGCCGCCCAGCGGCGAACACCGGGGAGCTGTTTTTT. The chain has TRBV19 and TRBJ2-2; D possibly corresponds to TRBD2 (5 bases). Trimming cost V 9 bases and J 0 bases, with 11 bases left between them. The CDR3 has 14 amino acids. Germline CDR1 is LNHDA and CDR2 is SQIVND (reference sequence).

The chain links TRBV11-2 to TRBJ2-7; TRBD1 is a possible D gene (6 bases). The V gene lost 0 bases and the J gene lost 6 bases, with 9 bases spanning the gap. Germline V gives CDR1 SGHAT, CDR2 FQNNGV. The CDR3 is 13 amino acids. DNA for the CDR3: TGTGCCAGCAGCTTAGAGGAGACAGGCGAGCAGTACTTC. It yields the protein CASSLEETGEQYF.

The V and J genes are TRBV6-5 and TRBJ2-3; a weak D match, TRBD2 (7 bases). The germline V gene has CDR1 MNHEY and CDR2 SVGAGI. V was pared by 0 bases and J by 0 bases, with 10 bases between. There are 16 residues in the CDR3. CDR3 region: CASSYSGGASTDTQYF. For the CDR3, the DNA is TGTGCCAGCAGTTACTCTGGGGGGGCCAGCACAGATACGCAGTATTTT.

The V and J genes are TRBV5-1 and TRBJ1-1, with 7 bases aligning to TRBD1. The CDR3 has 17 amino acids. Trimming removed 2 bases from V and 0 bases from J; junction bases left unmatched: 10. The germline V gene has CDR1 SGHRS and CDR2 YFSETQ. CDR3 in DNA: TGCGCCAGCAGCTTCTCGACCCTGGACAGGATGAACACTGAAGCTTTCTTT. It specifies CASSFSTLDRMNTEAFF. The variable domain in full, completed from reference TRBV5-1 and TRBJ1-1, reads KAGVTQTPRYLIKTRGQQVTLSCSPISGHRSVSWYQQTPGQGLQFLFEYFSETQRNKGNFPGRFSGRQFSNSRSEMNVSTLELGDSALYLCASSFSTLDRMNTEAFFGQGTRLTVV.

This clone occurred a few times. The rearrangement joins TRBV4-3 to TRBJ1-1; D possibly corresponds to TRBD1 (6 bases). The CDR3 is 14 residues long. Germline V CDR1 and CDR2: LGHNA, YSLEER. V was shortened by 1 base and J by 5 bases, with 11 bases between the two germline ends. This CDR3 is CASSQGNRETEAFF. CDR3 coding DNA: TGCGCCAGCAGCCAAGGGAACAGGGAAACTGAAGCTTTCTTT.

On this clone itself: Other DNA sequences from this sample encode an identical CDR3 as well. The chain has TRBV9 and TRBJ1-1; D call uncertain. The CDR3 consists of 14 residues. Trimming shortened V by 0 bases and J by 5 bases, and 11 bases separated the two germline ends. Germline V gene data show CDR1 as SGDLS and CDR2 as YYNGEE. This CDR3 reads CASSVGSGHTEAFF. CDR3 in DNA: TGTGCCAGCAGCGTAGGAAGTGGGCATACTGAAGCTTTCTTT.

This clone is a singleton in its sample. The chain combines TRBV2 with TRBJ1-5; 9 bases align to TRBD1. Germline V gene lookup returns CDR1 SNHLY and CDR2 FYNNEI. This CDR3 has 16 amino acids. V lost 4 bases, J lost 4 bases, and 8 bases stayed unmatched. CDR3 nucleotide sequence: TGTGCCAGCAGTGGGACCGGGACAGGGCTTAATCAGCCCCAGCATTTT. This encodes CASSGTGTGLNQPQHF.

This sequence joins TRBV6-5 and TRBJ2-7; D may be TRBD1 (5 bases). With 6 bases removed from V and 1 base from J, the gap between germline ends came to 10 bases. CDR1 is MNHEY, CDR2 SVGAGI, per germline. CDR3 length: 13 residues. The CDR3: CASSSQVSYEQYF. The DNA for the CDR3 is TGTGCCAGCAGCTCACAGGTATCCTACGAGCAGTACTTC.

This chain uses TRBV2 with TRBJ2-1; TRBD1 matches 8 bases. The CDR3 loop spans 15 amino acids. V lost 5 bases, J lost 2 bases, and 5 bases stayed unmatched. Germline values: CDR1 SNHLY, CDR2 FYNNEI. This chain's CDR3 is CASSLDRVAYNEQFF. CDR3 bases: TGTGCCAGCAGTTTGGACAGGGTAGCCTACAATGAGCAGTTCTTC.

This chain uses TRBV9 with TRBJ2-7; the match to TRBD2 covers 16 bases. After removal of 2 bases from V and 8 bases from J, the junction contained 7 bases not matched to a gene. Germline V lookup: CDR1 SGDLS, CDR2 YYNGEE. The CDR3 runs to 16 residues. The chain's CDR3 is CASSVGTSGGVSKQYF. CDR3 sequence (DNA): TGTGCCAGCAGCGTGGGGACTAGCGGGGGGGTAAGCAAGCAGTACTTC.